This T cell receptor beta chain was captured in a study of CD8+CD57+ T cells in acquired aplastic anemia. Study information: Healthy-donor CD4+ cells averaged about 10 million reads. Study-wide findings and caveats: Patients and controls were not found to differ significantly in CD8+ Simpson's diversity. Between patients and controls, 25 to 30 CD8+ CDR3 sequences were found in common.

TCR beta VDJ and CDR3 were profiled, and genomic DNA was the template. TCRdb re-called the reads through MiXCR, storing one row per CDR3 protein. The sample carries roughly 190,000 distinct CDR3 sequences, roughly half recorded once. Trimming cost V 4 bases and J 6 bases, with 18 bases left between them. Looked up from germline, CDR1 is SGHDN and CDR2 is FVKESK. The CDR3 spans 15 residues. As regards this clonotype: Antigen: not known.

V usage is TRBV14 and J usage is TRBJ2-5; D call uncertain. Sequencing used sorted CD4+, CD8+, or CD8+CD57+ T cells (not recorded which) from PBMCs. This sequence originates from a human donor in good health, serving as a control. Written as DNA, the CDR3 is TGTGCCAGCAGCCTACCTGGGCTGGGTGGGCAGACCCAGTACTTC. It translates to CASSLPGLGGQTQYF.